Shown below are 30 T cell receptor beta chains from a single sample sequenced in a study of blood T cell repertoires in COVID-19. Sequencing used immunoSEQ multiplex PCR; TCRdb keeps in-frame clones, though not all of them. The data contain some 40,000 clones, 84% of them seen just once; the ten biggest clones take up roughly 15%. Sequenced: peripheral blood. All receptors come from a man aged 50 to 59 with active or convalescent COVID-19.

This clone showed up just once. The genes are TRBV10-3 and TRBJ1-6, with D hard to call. V was pared by 0 bases and J by 7 bases, with 7 bases between. The CDR3 loop spans 14 amino acids. Looked up from germline, CDR1 is ENHRY and CDR2 is SYGVKD. This CDR3 reads CAISESSGNSPLHF. The CDR3 DNA follows: TGTGCCATCAGTGAGTCTTCCGGGAATTCACCCCTCCACTTT.

The chain carries TRBV12-3 or TRBV12-4 and TRBJ1-1; D remains ambiguous. CDR3 size: 12 residues. Deletions cut 3 bases from V and 7 bases from J, with 9 bases between. For the CDR3, the DNA is TGTGCCAGCAGTTTGCCAGGTGGTGAAGCTTTCTTT. It yields the protein CASSLPGGEAFF.

The V and J genes are TRBV13 and TRBJ2-7; maybe TRBD1 (5 bases). Germline assignment: CDR1 PRHDT and CDR2 FYEKMQ (reference sequence). The V and J ends lost 1 base and 5 bases respectively, with 12 bases between them. The CDR3 loop spans 14 amino acids. The CDR3 spells CASSLAGPRDEQYF. The CDR3 region has the DNA TGTGCCAGCAGCTTAGCGGGTCCCAGGGACGAGCAGTACTTC.

This clone was seen only a few times. This chain connects TRBV7-9 to TRBJ2-7, with 7 bases aligning to TRBD1. The CDR3 extends over 15 amino acids. Germline V lookup: CDR1 SEHNR, CDR2 FQNEAQ (reference sequence). The V gene end was trimmed by 5 bases and the J gene end by 1 base; junction bases not matched to a gene: 8. The CDR3: CASSPGDSLSYEQYF. The CDR3 DNA reads TGTGCCAGCAGCCCCGGGGACAGTTTGTCCTACGAGCAGTACTTC.

The chain employs TRBV6-2 or TRBV6-3 and TRBJ1-2, with D perhaps TRBD1 (6 bases). V lost 0 bases, J lost 6 bases, and 17 bases lay in between. Germline assignment: CDR1 MNHEY and CDR2 SVGEGT. CDR3 length: 16 residues. CDR3 nucleotide sequence: TGTGCCAGCAGTTACTCGATCTCGGGGGGCGTGGATGGCTACACCTTC. Translating gives CASSYSISGGVDGYTF.

The V and J genes are TRBV11-2 and TRBJ2-7, with 8 bases that match TRBD1. Germline V gives CDR1 SGHAT, CDR2 FQNNGV. Germline trimming cut 1 base from V and 6 bases from J; bases unmatched to any gene: 5. CDR3 length: 14 residues. DNA for the CDR3: TGTGCCAGCAGCTTAGGGACAGGGACCCTCGAGCAGTACTTC. It is translated as CASSLGTGTLEQYF. Full variable domain (outside the CDR3, taken from reference TRBV11-2 and TRBJ2-7): EAGVAQSPRYKIIEKRQSVAFWCNPISGHATLYWYQQILGQGPKLLIQFQNNGVVDDSQLPKDRFSAERLKGVDSTLKIQPAKLEDSAVYLCASSLGTGTLEQYFGPGTRLTVT.

CDR3 region: CATSREGGTEAFF. Written as DNA, the CDR3 is TGTGCCACCAGCAGAGAGGGGGGCACTGAAGCTTTCTTT. The rearrangement uses TRBV15 and TRBJ1-1, with D possibly matching TRBD1 (5 bases). The CDR3 consists of 13 residues. The germline V gene encodes CDR1 LNHNV and CDR2 YYDKDF (reference sequence). V was trimmed by 0 bases and J by 4 bases, leaving 6 bases between them.

There are a few counts of this clone. The chain has TRBV7-2 and TRBJ2-2, with D maybe TRBD1 (5 bases). The CDR3 consists of 12 residues. Germline values: CDR1 SGHTA, CDR2 FQGNSA. Trimming removed 6 bases at V and 9 bases at J, with 11 bases between. This chain's CDR3 is CASSPGRRELFF. For the CDR3, the DNA is TGTGCCAGCAGTCCAGGGCGCCGGGAGCTGTTTTTT.

This clone was detected only a few times. The rearrangement uses TRBV27 and TRBJ2-7, with TRBD1 matching 9 bases. Trimming removed 4 bases from V and 6 bases from J; junction bases left unmatched: 1. This CDR3 region has 12 residues. Per the germline V gene, CDR1 is MNHEY and CDR2 is SMNVEV (reference sequence). The CDR3 sequence: CASSWDRVEQYF. CDR3 DNA: TGTGCCAGCAGTTGGGACAGGGTCGAGCAGTACTTC.

This clone was observed a single time. This chain connects TRBV6-5 to TRBJ2-7; 8 positions agree with TRBD1. The germline V gene encodes CDR1 MNHEY and CDR2 SVGAGI. The CDR3 totals 14 residues. The junction had 5 bases not matched to a gene; V was cut back by 5 bases and J by 2 bases. CDR3 DNA: TGTGCCAGCAGTAACGGACAGGGAACCTACGAGCAGTACTTC. The encoded protein is CASSNGQGTYEQYF.

In DNA form, the CDR3 reads TGTGCCAGCACCCCCCTACAGGGAGCCCGGGGCACCATATATTTT. This codes for CASTPLQGARGTIYF. The chain carries TRBV7-8 and TRBJ1-3; D may be TRBD1 (6 bases). This CDR3 has 15 residues. Germline V gives CDR1 SGHVS, CDR2 FQNEAQ. The V end lost 7 bases, the J end lost 9 bases, and 22 bases lay between the germline ends. Drawing the rest from reference TRBV7-8 and TRBJ1-3, the complete variable domain is GAGVSQSPRYKVAKRGQDVALRCDPISGHVSLFWYQQALGQGPEFLTYFQNEAQLDKSGLPSDRFFAERPEGSVSTLKIQRTQQEDSAVYLCASTPLQGARGTIYFGEGSWLTVV.

The V gene is TRBV4-1, the J gene TRBJ1-4; D gene unclear. The CDR3 spans 14 residues. The ends were cut back, 4 bases at V and 1 base at J, with 7 bases in the middle. Germline V lookup: CDR1 MGHRA, CDR2 YSYEKL. For the CDR3, the DNA is TGCGCCAGCAGCCCGCGGTTAACTAATGAAAAACTGTTTTTT. Its protein product is CASSPRLTNEKLFF.

This clone was observed a single time. The chain couples TRBV14 to TRBJ1-1, with D tentatively TRBD1 (5 bases). CDR3 length equals 16 residues. The ends were cut back, 1 base at V and 3 bases at J, with 15 bases in the middle. Germline V gene lookup returns CDR1 SGHDN and CDR2 FVKESK. This CDR3 is CASSQGRGGYYTEAFF. In DNA, the CDR3 is TGTGCCAGCAGCCAAGGAAGGGGAGGATATTACACTGAAGCTTTCTTT.

The chain is built from TRBV4-1 and TRBJ1-2; no clear D. Trimming cost V 1 base and J 4 bases, with 10 bases left between them. Per germline, CDR1 MGHRA and CDR2 YSYEKL. This CDR3 contains 14 residues. The CDR3: CASSQGADRYGYTF. The DNA of the CDR3 is TGCGCCAGCAGCCAAGGGGCAGACCGCTATGGCTACACCTTC.

The V call is TRBV7-2, the J call TRBJ1-3, with D possibly TRBD1 on 5 matching bases. V dropped 4 bases and J dropped 0 bases, with 13 bases sitting between them. Looked up from germline, CDR1 is SGHTA and CDR2 is FQGNSA. This CDR3 spans 16 amino acids. The CDR3 protein is CASSSYPGGSGNTIYF. In DNA form, the CDR3 reads TGTGCCAGCAGCTCTTACCCGGGGGGCTCTGGAAACACCATATATTTT. The full variable domain, with the rest looked up from reference TRBV7-2 and TRBJ1-3, is GAGVSQSPSNKVTEKGKDVELRCDPISGHTALYWYRQSLGQGLEFLIYFQGNSAPDKSGLPSDRFSAERTGGSVSTLTIQRTQQEDSAVYLCASSSYPGGSGNTIYFGEGSWLTVV.

The rearrangement joins TRBV6-5 to TRBJ2-2, with D possibly matching TRBD2 (5 bases). Germline V gene data show CDR1 as MNHEY and CDR2 as SVGAGI. The CDR3 has 15 amino acids. Trimming removed 7 bases at V and 4 bases at J, with 16 bases between. Here the CDR3 reads CASIRGQSVTGELFF. DNA for the CDR3: TGTGCCAGCATTCGGGGTCAAAGTGTCACCGGGGAGCTGTTTTTT.

V and J are TRBV11-2 and TRBJ1-4; 9 bases line up with TRBD1. Germline CDR1 and CDR2: SGHAT and FQNNGV. This CDR3 region has 15 residues. Unmatched junction bases numbered 7, after V lost 3 bases and J lost 8 bases. The CDR3, as DNA: TGTGCCAGCAGCTTCGGGACAGGGCAGGAGGAAAAACTGTTTTTT. This sequence encodes CASSFGTGQEEKLFF.

V and J are TRBV2 and TRBJ1-4; a possible D gene is TRBD1 (6 bases). Germline V gene data show CDR1 as SNHLY and CDR2 as FYNNEI. CDR3 length: 14 residues. Trimming took off 5 bases at V and 8 bases at J, with 15 bases between the two ends. DNA for the CDR3: TGTGCCAGCAGTTTACGTACAGGGAAAGAAAAACTGTTTTTT. Its protein product is CASSLRTGKEKLFF. Combining the CDR3 with reference TRBV2 and TRBJ1-4 gives the whole variable domain EPEVTQTPSHQVTQMGQEVILRCVPISNHLYFYWYRQILGQKVEFLVSFYNNEISEKSEIFDDQFSVERPDGSNFTLKIRSTKLEDSAMYFCASSLRTGKEKLFFGSGTQLSVL.

The chain couples TRBV10-1 to TRBJ1-2; D possibly corresponds to TRBD1 (6 bases). This CDR3 is built from 11 residues. Trimming removed 6 bases from V and 11 bases from J, with 13 bases in between. Per germline, CDR1 WNHNN and CDR2 SYGVQD (reference sequence). CDR3 region: CASSDGQRYTF. DNA for the CDR3: TGCGCCAGCAGCGATGGACAGAGGTACACCTTC.

The chain combines TRBV4-1 with TRBJ1-1; 9 positions match TRBD1. Germline CDR1 reads MGHRA; CDR2 reads YSYEKL. J lost 6 bases, V lost 3 bases, and 11 bases had no gene match. The CDR3 runs 16 residues. CDR3 region: CASSQVLGQGSPEAFF. The DNA for the CDR3 is TGCGCCAGCAGCCAGGTGTTGGGACAGGGTAGTCCTGAAGCTTTCTTT.

V gene TRBV6-6 combines with J gene TRBJ2-6, with D perhaps matching TRBD1 (6 bases). V lost 7 bases and J lost 3, with 16 bases in between. CDR1 and CDR2 from the germline V gene are MNHNY and SVGAGI (reference sequence). This CDR3 is built from 16 residues. CDR3 in amino acids: CASIVHGGGGANVLTF. In nucleotides, the CDR3 is TGTGCCAGCATCGTACATGGGGGCGGTGGGGCCAACGTCCTGACTTTC.

The chain combines TRBV11-2 with TRBJ2-6, with D possibly matching TRBD1 (6 bases). Trimming took off 3 bases at V and 0 bases at J, with 9 bases between the two ends. The CDR3 totals 16 residues. The germline gives CDR1 SGHAT, CDR2 FQNNGV. The chain's CDR3 is CASSLDSSSGANVLTF. Here the CDR3 DNA reads TGTGCCAGCAGCTTGGACAGCAGCTCTGGGGCCAACGTCCTGACTTTC.

V gene TRBV10-3 combines with J gene TRBJ1-1; 10 positions agree with TRBD1. V lost 7 bases to trimming and J lost 7 bases; unmatched junction nucleotides: 6. The CDR3 runs 13 residues. The germline V gene encodes CDR1 ENHRY and CDR2 SYGVKD. CDR3 nucleotide sequence: TGTGCCATCAAGAAGACAGGGGGCAGTGAAGCTTTCTTT. This gives the protein CAIKKTGGSEAFF.

This clone appeared once. The chain combines TRBV5-1 with TRBJ2-6; 9 bases match TRBD1. Germline V gene data show CDR1 as SGHRS and CDR2 as YFSETQ. The CDR3 runs 18 residues. The J segment lost 1 base and the V segment lost 0 bases, leaving 5 bases of the junction unmatched. In DNA, the CDR3 is TGCGCCAGCAGCTTGGGGACAGGGGCTCCATCTGGGGCCAACGTCCTGACTTTC. Its translation is CASSLGTGAPSGANVLTF. The full variable domain, its missing parts supplied by reference TRBV5-1 and TRBJ2-6, is KAGVTQTPRYLIKTRGQQVTLSCSPISGHRSVSWYQQTPGQGLQFLFEYFSETQRNKGNFPGRFSGRQFSNSRSEMNVSTLELGDSALYLCASSLGTGAPSGANVLTFGAGSRLTVL.

This clone is medium-sized within its sample. This chain uses TRBV29-1 with TRBJ1-5, with 11 bases lining up with TRBD1. CDR3 length: 20 amino acids. In germline, CDR1 is SQVTM, CDR2 ANQGSEA. Germline trimming cut 4 bases from V and 4 bases from J; bases unmatched to any gene: 21. CDR3 amino acids: CSVAANKTGTGGLGNQPQHF. The DNA of the CDR3 is TGCAGCGTTGCTGCCAATAAAACCGGGACAGGGGGTTTAGGTAATCAGCCCCAGCATTTT.

This clone is deemed medium-sized (0.01 to 0.1%). The V and J genes are TRBV2 and TRBJ1-4, with D possibly matching TRBD1 (6 bases). The CDR3 covers 16 residues. V lost 2 bases to trimming and J lost 1 base, with 11 bases between them. Germline V lookup: CDR1 SNHLY, CDR2 FYNNEI. The CDR3: CASSEQDRLTNEKLFF. CDR3 DNA: TGTGCCAGCAGTGAACAGGACAGACTAACTAATGAAAAACTGTTTTTT.

The rearrangement joins TRBV10-2 to TRBJ2-3; 7 bases line up with TRBD1. This CDR3 has 14 amino acids. Losses at the gene ends were 6 bases for V and 4 bases for J; bases not matched to a gene: 7. The germline gives CDR1 WSHSY, CDR2 SAAADI. CDR3: CASSETGQADTQYF. The CDR3 DNA reads TGCGCCAGCAGCGAGACAGGGCAAGCAGATACGCAGTATTTT.

V and J are TRBV5-5 and TRBJ2-7; D is undetermined. The V gene lost 0 bases and the J gene lost 5 bases, with 12 bases spanning the gap. The germline V gene has CDR1 SGHKS and CDR2 YYEKEE (reference sequence). The CDR3 covers 14 residues. The CDR3: CASSLGAGSHEQYF. CDR3 coding DNA: TGTGCCAGCAGCTTGGGGGCAGGCAGCCACGAGCAGTACTTC.

This chain connects TRBV24-1 to TRBJ2-1; 13 nucleotides agree with TRBD2. Germline lookup yields CDR1 KGHDR and CDR2 SFDVKD. This CDR3 is built from 16 residues. Trimming cost V 5 bases and J 2 bases; bases outside gene matches: 2. This CDR3 is CATSATSGGAYNEQFF. In DNA, the CDR3 is TGTGCCACCAGTGCCACTAGCGGGGGGGCCTACAATGAGCAGTTCTTC.

The rearrangement uses TRBV30 and TRBJ2-1; D not certain. CDR3 length: 14 amino acids. From germline, CDR1 is GTSNPN and CDR2 SVGIG (reference sequence). V was pared by 4 bases and J by 0 bases, with 10 bases between. CDR3: CAWKSISSYNEQFF. CDR3 coding DNA: TGTGCCTGGAAATCAATTAGCTCCTACAATGAGCAGTTCTTC. Drawing the rest from reference TRBV30 and TRBJ2-1, the complete variable domain is SQTIHQWPATLVQPVGSPLSLECTVEGTSNPNLYWYRQAAGRGLQLLFYSVGIGQISSEVPQNLSASRPQDRQFILSSKKLLLSDSGFYLCAWKSISSYNEQFFGPGTRLTVL.